This passage covers 32 T cell receptor beta chains from one sample sequenced in a study of T cell changes during pregnancy in multiple sclerosis. The protocol was immunoSEQ multiplex PCR, while the TCRdb copy is restricted to in-frame clones and leaves out a portion. The repertoire holds 90,000 or so clones, with under 95% as singletons. This specimen was peripheral blood, taken in the first trimester of pregnancy. The source is a female donor in good health, enrolled as a control in a pregnancy study.

V usage is TRBV4-2 and J usage is TRBJ2-3; 12 nucleotides align to TRBD2. Germline lookup yields CDR1 LGHNA and CDR2 YNFKEQ. J lost 5 bases, V lost 0 bases, and 6 bases had no gene match. The CDR3 loop spans 17 amino acids. CDR3 bases: TGTGCCAGCAGCCAAGATTTGACTAGCGGGGGACTAGATACGCAGTATTTT. Translation: CASSQDLTSGGLDTQYF.

This rearrangement joins TRBV15 to TRBJ1-2; tentatively, D is TRBD1 (6 bases). Trimming took 1 base from V and 4 from J, leaving 13 bases between them. The CDR3 has 15 residues. The germline CDR1 and CDR2 sequences are LNHNV and YYDKDF (reference sequence). The CDR3 sequence is CATSRVGTGIYGYTF. The DNA for the CDR3 is TGTGCCACCAGCAGAGTGGGAACAGGGATCTATGGCTACACCTTC.

The J gene is TRBJ1-3, the V gene TRBV7-6; possibly TRBD1 for D (5 bases). The germline gives CDR1 SGHVS, CDR2 FNYEAQ. The V and J ends lost 0 bases and 2 bases respectively, with 14 bases between them. This CDR3 region has 17 residues. The chain's CDR3 is CASSLAIRQSAGNTIYF. In DNA form, the CDR3 reads TGTGCCAGCAGCTTAGCCATTAGACAGTCGGCTGGAAACACCATATATTTT.

This clone was observed a single time. The rearrangement joins TRBV9 to TRBJ1-4; D is unclear. CDR3 length equals 15 residues. CDR1 and CDR2 from the germline V gene are SGDLS and YYNGEE. V lost 2 bases and J 0 bases, leaving 8 bases between the germline ends. The CDR3 region is CASSVSGATNEKLFF. CDR3 DNA: TGTGCCAGCAGCGTGAGTGGTGCAACTAATGAAAAACTGTTTTTT.

This sequence joins TRBV9 and TRBJ1-2; no firm D call. The ends were cut back, 0 bases at V and 5 bases at J, with 14 bases in the middle. CDR3 length: 15 residues. Germline CDR1 is SGDLS and CDR2 is YYNGEE. The CDR3 loop reads CASSVGQNLPYGYTF. DNA for the CDR3: TGTGCCAGCAGCGTAGGTCAGAACCTCCCTTATGGCTACACCTTC.

This chain joins TRBV7-8 and TRBJ1-2; D might be TRBD1 (5 bases). This CDR3 spans 13 amino acids. Trimming removed 0 bases from V and 4 bases from J, with 6 bases in between. Per germline, CDR1 SGHVS and CDR2 FQNEAQ. CDR3 sequence (DNA): TGTGCCAGCAGCTTAGCGGACACCTATGGCTACACCTTC. Translated: CASSLADTYGYTF.

V is TRBV5-5 and J is TRBJ2-7; D remains ambiguous. V shed 2 bases and J shed 4 bases, with 10 bases lying between them. Germline V CDR1 and CDR2: SGHKS, YYEKEE (reference sequence). The CDR3 is 13 residues long. CDR3 in DNA: TGTGCCAGCAGCTTTTCAGGAACTTACGAGCAGTACTTC. It encodes CASSFSGTYEQYF.

The rearrangement joins TRBV9 to TRBJ2-7; TRBD2 agrees at 8 bases. Germline trimming cut 3 bases from V and 3 bases from J; bases unmatched to any gene: 11. Germline V gives CDR1 SGDLS, CDR2 YYNGEE. The CDR3 contains 16 residues. CDR3 protein: CASSARGGTSLYEQYF. The CDR3 bases are TGTGCCAGCAGCGCCCGGGGGGGGACTAGTCTCTACGAGCAGTACTTC.

The rearrangement links TRBV5-8 to TRBJ1-1, with D unresolved. CDR1 is SGHTS, CDR2 YDEGEE, per germline. CDR3 length: 17 amino acids. Trimming stripped 3 bases from V and 0 bases from J, with 18 bases between. The CDR3 protein is CASSSWKDGLMNTEAFF. In DNA, the CDR3 is TGTGCCAGCAGCTCGTGGAAAGACGGACTAATGAACACTGAAGCTTTCTTT.

The CDR3 sequence: CASSSAGSGTEAFF. CDR3 coding DNA: TGTGCCAGCTCATCTGCAGGGTCGGGCACTGAAGCTTTCTTT. The chain carries TRBV7-2 and TRBJ1-1, with D perhaps matching TRBD1 (5 bases). This CDR3 has 14 amino acids. V was clipped by 8 bases and J by 4 bases, with 17 bases between them. The germline CDR1 and CDR2 sequences are SGHTA and FQGNSA.

This sequence joins TRBV13 and TRBJ1-4, with D unclear. With 6 bases removed from V and 2 bases from J, the gap between germline ends came to 10 bases. The CDR3 totals 14 residues. Germline V CDR1 and CDR2: PRHDT, FYEKMQ (reference sequence). CDR3 loop: CASSLRETNEKLFF. CDR3 nucleotides: TGTGCCAGCAGTTTGAGGGAGACTAATGAAAAACTGTTTTTT.

The chain employs TRBV30 and TRBJ1-3, with 8 positions matching TRBD1. V shed 7 bases and J 0 bases; nucleotides not matched to a gene: 2. CDR1 is GTSNPN, CDR2 SVGIG, per germline (reference sequence). This CDR3 region has 13 residues. The CDR3 spells CASDRGSGNTIYF. For the CDR3, the DNA is TGTGCCTCAGACAGGGGCTCTGGAAACACCATATATTTT.

The rearrangement joins TRBV15 to TRBJ1-2; D remains ambiguous. Germline-derived CDR1 and CDR2 are LNHNV and YYDKDF (reference sequence). This CDR3 comprises 15 residues. The V end was cut by 0 bases, the J end by 3 bases, with 11 bases between. The CDR3 region has the DNA TGTGCCACCAGCAGAGATTCCGCGGGGTACTATGGCTACACCTTC. This sequence encodes CATSRDSAGYYGYTF.

This clone was seen only once. The chain recombines TRBV15 with TRBJ1-1; D remains unclear. Between the trimmed V and J ends, which lost 0 bases and 5 bases, there was a span of 13 bases. The CDR3 runs 15 residues. Germline V CDR1 and CDR2: LNHNV, YYDKDF (reference sequence). This CDR3 is CATSRDRREGTEAFF. The CDR3 DNA follows: TGTGCCACCAGCAGAGATAGGAGGGAAGGGACTGAAGCTTTCTTT.

The chain links TRBV9 to TRBJ1-2, with no clear D. The V gene's germline CDR1 is SGDLS and CDR2 YYNGEE. V gave up 4 bases and J gave up 1 base, with 8 bases separating them. The CDR3 sequence is 13 residues long. The CDR3 nucleotides are TGTGCCAGCAGCTCCGGGGTTAACTATGGCTACACCTTC. The encoded protein is CASSSGVNYGYTF.

The rearrangement uses TRBV27 and TRBJ2-1, with a weak D call TRBD2 (6 bases). The V gene's germline CDR1 is MNHEY and CDR2 SMNVEV (reference sequence). CDR3 size: 18 residues. V was pared by 2 bases and J by 0 bases, with 17 bases between. The CDR3 nucleotides are TGTGCCAGCAGTTTAACTTTACGGGACTCAAGCTCCTACAATGAGCAGTTCTTC. Its protein is CASSLTLRDSSSYNEQFF.

The chain employs TRBV20-1 and TRBJ1-2; D not certain. This CDR3 contains 10 residues. V was cut by 5 bases and J by 8 bases, with 9 bases left in between. Germline lookup yields CDR1 DFQATT and CDR2 SNEGSKA (reference sequence). The CDR3: CSAEFQGYTF. CDR3 DNA: TGCAGTGCTGAGTTTCAAGGCTACACCTTC.

The chain is built from TRBV7-2 and TRBJ1-2; 11 bases are a match to TRBD1. Germline assignment: CDR1 SGHTA and CDR2 FQGNSA. The CDR3 length is 14 residues. J lost 7 bases, V lost 5 bases, and 6 bases had no gene match. CDR3 coding DNA: TGTGCCAGCAGCCTGGACAGGGGGCTACGTGGCTACACCTTC. Protein product: CASSLDRGLRGYTF.

The chain couples TRBV30 to TRBJ2-4, with D perhaps matching TRBD2 (6 bases). CDR1 and CDR2 from the germline V gene are GTSNPN and SVGIG (reference sequence). V was pared by 7 bases and J by 2 bases, with 18 bases between. The CDR3 extends over 15 amino acids. CDR3 DNA sequence: TGTGCCTTGCAGGGCGCGGGGTCTTCCAAAAACATTCAGTACTTC. As protein: CALQGAGSSKNIQYF.

This chain links TRBV7-2 with TRBJ2-1; possible D gene TRBD1, 6 bases. CDR1 is SGHTA and CDR2 is FQGNSA in the germline V gene. The length of the CDR3 is 16 residues. Trimming removed 2 bases at V and 2 bases at J, with 13 bases between. The CDR3 sequence is CASSLRRGTTYNEQFF. CDR3 DNA: TGTGCCAGCAGCTTACGTAGGGGGACAACCTACAATGAGCAGTTCTTC.

V gene TRBV18 combines with J gene TRBJ1-5; 7 nucleotides agree with TRBD1. Unmatched junction bases numbered 4, after V lost 4 bases and J lost 1 base. The length of the CDR3 is 15 residues. The germline CDR1 and CDR2 sequences are KGHSH and LQKENI. This CDR3 is CASSLQGRSNQPQHF. The CDR3 DNA is TGTGCCAGCTCACTACAGGGGAGAAGCAATCAGCCCCAGCATTTT.

The rearrangement joins TRBV18 to TRBJ1-4, with TRBD1 as a possible D gene (6 bases). Germline-derived CDR1 and CDR2 are KGHSH and LQKENI. This CDR3 is built from 15 residues. The germline V and J ends were trimmed by 2 bases and 3 bases, with 10 bases remaining between them. CDR3 region: CASSPKGVPNEKLFF. The DNA of the CDR3 is TGTGCCAGCTCACCAAAGGGGGTCCCTAATGAAAAACTGTTTTTT. Supplemented by reference TRBV18 and TRBJ1-4, the full variable domain reads NAGVMQNPRHLVRRRGQEARLRCSPMKGHSHVYWYRQLPEEGLKFMVYLQKENIIDESGMPKERFSAEFPKEGPSILRIQQVVRGDSAAYFCASSPKGVPNEKLFFGSGTQLSVL.

The J gene is TRBJ2-5, the V gene TRBV6-5; 12 nucleotides agree with TRBD2. Near its end, the DNA agrees better with TRBJ2-7, so the J call may be wrong. The CDR3 covers 14 residues. Per the germline V gene, CDR1 is MNHEY and CDR2 is SVGAGI. The CDR3 DNA sequence: TGTGCCAGCAGTTGGACTAGCGGGGCCTACGAGCAGTACTTC. Translated, it gives CASSWTSGAYEQYF.

The genes are TRBV30 and TRBJ2-5; 7 positions match TRBD2. V shed 5 bases and J 2 bases; nucleotides not matched to a gene: 2. Germline V gene data show CDR1 as GTSNPN and CDR2 as SVGIG (reference sequence). This CDR3 is built from 12 residues. Written as DNA, the CDR3 is TGTGCCTGGGGGGGGGTTCAAGAGACCCAGTACTTC. Protein product: CAWGGVQETQYF.

The chain joins TRBV6-5 to TRBJ1-1; tentative D call: TRBD1 (5 bases). The CDR3 is made up of 13 amino acids. CDR1 and CDR2 from the germline V gene are MNHEY and SVGAGI. Deletions cut 2 bases from V and 5 bases from J, with 9 bases between. The CDR3 sequence: CASSYGTGTEAFF. The CDR3 DNA reads TGTGCCAGCAGTTACGGGACTGGTACTGAAGCTTTCTTT.

The chain carries TRBV19 and TRBJ1-6; tentative D call: TRBD1 (6 bases). Germline loops: CDR1 LNHDA, CDR2 SQIVND (reference sequence). This CDR3 has 14 amino acids. The ends were cut back, 8 bases at V and 8 bases at J, with 16 bases in the middle. The CDR3 spells CASRPRGADSPLHF. The CDR3 coding sequence is TGTGCCAGTCGCCCCCGGGGGGCTGATTCACCCCTCCACTTT.

This sequence joins TRBV28 and TRBJ1-1, with 7 bases lining up with TRBD1. The CDR3 has 12 amino acids. The germline V gene encodes CDR1 MDHEN and CDR2 SYDVKM. V trimming: 6 bases; J trimming: 7 bases; junction bases outside the gene matches: 5. The CDR3, as DNA: TGTGCCAGCAGGACAGGGCGGAATGAAGCTTTCTTT. Translating gives CASRTGRNEAFF.

The gene calls are TRBV5-1 and TRBJ1-4; 7 bases fit TRBD1. The germline gives CDR1 SGHRS, CDR2 YFSETQ. V lost 4 bases to trimming and J lost 5 bases; unmatched junction nucleotides: 11. This CDR3 comprises 16 residues. The DNA for the CDR3 is TGCGCCAGCAGCAGTTCTCCGGGACAGAGCAATGAAAAACTGTTTTTT. Translation gives CASSSSPGQSNEKLFF.

The chain employs TRBV9 and TRBJ2-2, with 8 bases aligning to TRBD1. The germline gives CDR1 SGDLS, CDR2 YYNGEE. The CDR3 has 15 residues. V was clipped by 2 bases and J by 6 bases; unmatched bases: 6. As DNA, the CDR3 is TGTGCCAGCAGCGTGAGAGCAGGGGGCCCCGGGGAGCTGTTTTTT. Protein sequence: CASSVRAGGPGELFF. The full variable domain, rest sourced from reference TRBV9 and TRBJ2-2, is DSGVTQTPKHLITATGQRVTLRCSPRSGDLSVYWYQQSLDQGLQFLIQYYNGEERAKGNILERFSAQQFPDLHSELNLSSLELGDSALYFCASSVRAGGPGELFFGEGSRLTVL.

The CDR3 nucleotides are TGTGCCAGTAGTGGGGCGGGGGCAGGGAACTATGGCTACACCTTC. Amino acid sequence: CASSGAGAGNYGYTF. The chain recombines TRBV19 with TRBJ1-2; D possibly corresponds to TRBD1 (6 bases). The CDR3 sequence is 15 residues long. Trimming cost V 5 bases and J 2 bases, with 15 bases left between them. Germline values: CDR1 LNHDA, CDR2 SQIVND (reference sequence). The entire variable domain, with the rest obtained from reference TRBV19 and TRBJ1-2, is as follows: DGGITQSPKYLFRKEGQNVTLSCEQNLNHDAMYWYRQDPGQGLRLIYYSQIVNDFQKGDIAEGYSVSREKKESFPLTVTSAQKNPTAFYLCASSGAGAGNYGYTFGSGTRLTVV.

CDR3 protein: CATRGGGGYTF. CDR3 DNA: TGCGCCACCAGAGGGGGGGGCGGCTACACCTTC. The chain links TRBV5-1 to TRBJ1-2, with a tentative D call TRBD1 (6 bases). The CDR3 runs to 11 residues. The V end lost 9 bases, the J end lost 8 bases, and 14 bases lay between the germline ends. CDR1 and CDR2 from the germline V gene are SGHRS and YFSETQ.

The chain links TRBV5-6 to TRBJ1-2, with 7 bases that match TRBD1. The J segment lost 0 bases and the V segment lost 2 bases, leaving 4 bases of the junction unmatched. The CDR3 is 15 residues long. Germline CDR1 SGHDT, CDR2 YYEEEE. The CDR3 loop reads CASSFGTASNYGYTF. CDR3 bases: TGTGCCAGCAGCTTCGGGACAGCCTCTAACTATGGCTACACCTTC.